This T cell receptor (beta chain) was observed in a study of CD8 T cells in Susac syndrome. RNA in amounts of about 0.5 to 1 ug was reverse transcribed with random hexamers. TCRdb re-derived calls from the immunoSEQ multiplex PCR reads in MiXCR, one entry per CDR3 protein. Among about 180,000 distinct CDR3 sequences listed, approximately 94% were seen once. The CDR3 is 13 amino acids. The germline V and J ends were trimmed by 1 base and 1 base, with 5 bases remaining between them. Germline CDR1 reads DFQATT; CDR2 reads SNEGSKA (reference sequence). The V call is TRBV20-1, the J call TRBJ1-3; D ambiguous. The sequenced sample was CD4+ T cells from PBMCs. The receptor was isolated from a human donor with Susac syndrome. The CDR3 loop is CSARGESGNTIYF. As DNA, the CDR3 is TGCAGTGCTAGAGGGGAGTCTGGAAACACCATATATTTT.